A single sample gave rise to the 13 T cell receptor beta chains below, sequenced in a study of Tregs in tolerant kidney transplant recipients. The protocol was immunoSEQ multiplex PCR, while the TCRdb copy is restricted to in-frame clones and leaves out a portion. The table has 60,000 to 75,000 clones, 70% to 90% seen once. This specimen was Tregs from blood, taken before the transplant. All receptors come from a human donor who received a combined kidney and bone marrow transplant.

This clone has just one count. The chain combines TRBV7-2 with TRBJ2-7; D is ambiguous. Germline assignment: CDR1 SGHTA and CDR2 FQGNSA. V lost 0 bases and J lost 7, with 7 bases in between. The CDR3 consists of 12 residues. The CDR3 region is CASSLALGEQYF. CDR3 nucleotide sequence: TGTGCCAGCAGCTTAGCACTGGGGGAGCAGTACTTC.

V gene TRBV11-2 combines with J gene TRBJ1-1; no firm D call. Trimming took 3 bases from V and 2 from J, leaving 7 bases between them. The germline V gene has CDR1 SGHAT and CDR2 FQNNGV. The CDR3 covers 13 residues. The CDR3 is CASSFEENTEAFF. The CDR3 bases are TGTGCCAGCAGCTTTGAAGAAAACACTGAAGCTTTCTTT.

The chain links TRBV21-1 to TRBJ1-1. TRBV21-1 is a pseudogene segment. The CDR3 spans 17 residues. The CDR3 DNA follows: TGTGCCAGCATGCGGAGGGATGGGGGGGCGGAAAACACTGAAGCTTTCTTT. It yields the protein CASMRRDGGAENTEAFF.

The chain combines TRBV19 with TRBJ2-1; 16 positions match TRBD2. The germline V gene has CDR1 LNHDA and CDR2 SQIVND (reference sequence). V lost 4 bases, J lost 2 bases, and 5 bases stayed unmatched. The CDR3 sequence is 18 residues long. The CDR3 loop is CASSTGTSGRDPYNEQFF. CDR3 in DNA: TGTGCCAGTAGTACCGGGACTAGCGGGAGGGATCCCTACAATGAGCAGTTCTTC.

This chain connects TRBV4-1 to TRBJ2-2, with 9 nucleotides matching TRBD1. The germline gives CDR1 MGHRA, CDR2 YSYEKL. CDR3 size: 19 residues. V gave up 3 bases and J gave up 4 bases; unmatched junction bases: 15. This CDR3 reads CASSQSGQGLIGSTGELFF. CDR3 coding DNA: TGCGCCAGCAGCCAGTCGGGACAGGGTTTAATCGGGAGCACCGGGGAGCTGTTTTTT.

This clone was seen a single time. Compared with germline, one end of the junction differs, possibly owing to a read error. CDR3 sequence reads: CSVEQGAVLDF. The DNA of the CDR3 is TGCAGCGTTGAACAGGGGGCGGTCTTGGATTTT. The J gene is TRBJ2-3, the V gene TRBV29-1; TRBD1 aligns across 8 bases. The CDR3 extends over 11 amino acids. Looked up from germline, CDR1 is SQVTM and CDR2 is ANQGSEA.

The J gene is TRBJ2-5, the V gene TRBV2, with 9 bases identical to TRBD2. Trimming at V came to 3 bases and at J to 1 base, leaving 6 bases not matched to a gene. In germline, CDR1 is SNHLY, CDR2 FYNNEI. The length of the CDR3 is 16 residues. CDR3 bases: TGTGCCAGCAGTGAGGGTGGACTAGCGATCCAAGAGACCCAGTACTTC. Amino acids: CASSEGGLAIQETQYF.

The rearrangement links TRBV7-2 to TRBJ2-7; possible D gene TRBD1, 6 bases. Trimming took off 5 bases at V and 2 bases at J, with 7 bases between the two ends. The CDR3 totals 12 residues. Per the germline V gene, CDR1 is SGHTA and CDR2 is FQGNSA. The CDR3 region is CASSQGPYEQYF. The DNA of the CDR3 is TGTGCCAGCAGCCAGGGGCCCTACGAGCAGTACTTC.

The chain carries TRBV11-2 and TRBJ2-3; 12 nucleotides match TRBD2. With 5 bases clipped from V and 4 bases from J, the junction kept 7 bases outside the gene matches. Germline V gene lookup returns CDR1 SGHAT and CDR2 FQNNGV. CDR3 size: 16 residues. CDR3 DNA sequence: TGTGCCAGCAGCCCGACTAGCGGGGGACGTGCAGATACGCAGTATTTT. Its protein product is CASSPTSGGRADTQYF.

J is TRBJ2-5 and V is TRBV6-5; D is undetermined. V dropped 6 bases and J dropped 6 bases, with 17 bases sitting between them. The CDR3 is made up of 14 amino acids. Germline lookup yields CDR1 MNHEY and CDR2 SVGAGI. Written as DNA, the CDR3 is TGTGCCAGCAGCTTTACGTATGTCCCGAAGACCCAGTACTTC. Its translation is CASSFTYVPKTQYF.

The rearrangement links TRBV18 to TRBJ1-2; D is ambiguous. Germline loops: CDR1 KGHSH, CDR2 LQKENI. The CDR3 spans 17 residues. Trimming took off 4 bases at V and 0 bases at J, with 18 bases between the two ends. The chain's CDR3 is CASSRINMRNTNYGYTF. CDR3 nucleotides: TGTGCCAGCTCACGAATCAATATGCGGAACACTAACTATGGCTACACCTTC.

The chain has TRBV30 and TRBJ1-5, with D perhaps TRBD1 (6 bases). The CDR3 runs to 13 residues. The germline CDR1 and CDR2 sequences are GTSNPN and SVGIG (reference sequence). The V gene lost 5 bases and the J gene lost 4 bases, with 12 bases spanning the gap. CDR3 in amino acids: CAWATGINQPQHF. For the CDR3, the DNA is TGTGCCTGGGCCACAGGGATTAATCAGCCCCAGCATTTT.

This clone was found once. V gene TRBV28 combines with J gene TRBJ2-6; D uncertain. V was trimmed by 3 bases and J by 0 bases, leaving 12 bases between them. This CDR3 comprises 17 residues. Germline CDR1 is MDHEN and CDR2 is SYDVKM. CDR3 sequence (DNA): TGTGCCAGCAGTTTCCGTTACGGAAGCTCTGGGGCCAACGTCCTGACTTTC. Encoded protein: CASSFRYGSSGANVLTF.